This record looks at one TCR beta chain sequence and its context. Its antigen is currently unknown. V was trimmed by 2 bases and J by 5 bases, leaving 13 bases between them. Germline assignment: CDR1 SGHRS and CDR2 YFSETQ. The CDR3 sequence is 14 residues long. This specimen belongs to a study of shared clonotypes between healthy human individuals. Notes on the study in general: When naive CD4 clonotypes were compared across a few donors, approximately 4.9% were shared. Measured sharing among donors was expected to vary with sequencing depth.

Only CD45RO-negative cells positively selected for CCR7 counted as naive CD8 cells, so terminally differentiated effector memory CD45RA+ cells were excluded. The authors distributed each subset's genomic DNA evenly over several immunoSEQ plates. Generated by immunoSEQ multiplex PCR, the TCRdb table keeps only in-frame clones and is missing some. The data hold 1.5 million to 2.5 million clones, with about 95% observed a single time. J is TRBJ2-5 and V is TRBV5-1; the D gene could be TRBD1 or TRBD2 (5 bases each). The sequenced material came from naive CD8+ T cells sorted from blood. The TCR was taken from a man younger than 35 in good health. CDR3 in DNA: TGCGCCAGCAGCTTCGAGGGGCCAATTGAGACCCAGTACTTC. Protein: CASSFEGPIETQYF.